These 20 T cell receptor beta chains were sequenced from one sample in a study of regulatory T cells in long-lasting Graves disease listed by TCRdb under 2021. Per the publication, the time point label means: newly diagnosed GD, antithyroid drugs for less than 3 months. For both TCR sequencing and RNA sequencing, RNA was extracted from PBMCs in TRIzol. Library prep was done by multiplex PCR. Sequencing relied on an Illumina HiSeq 4000. CDR3 regions were amplified by Arm-PCR with iRepertoire HTBI primers to construct TCR beta libraries. TCRdb reprocessed the public reads (quality trimming at Q25 with fastp, clone calling with MiXCR) and kept in-frame beta chains. Each CDR3 protein gets just one entry, which takes the most common genes and DNA from the rows behind it. The sample data list about 620,000 distinct CDR3 sequences, and approximately 15% of these were observed just once. Approximately 18% of the sample comes from the top ten.

In addition, the sample was reused for a study of T cells in Graves' hyperthyroidism and ophthalmopathy.

Source: peripheral blood mononuclear cells (PBMCs), taken at new diagnosis, from a patient treated with antithyroid drugs. Receptors originate from a woman younger than 45 with Graves disease. Donor details come from another sample of the same person, matched by shared clones.

This clonotype turned up a few times. This rearrangement joins TRBV20-1 to TRBJ2-2; the D gene is possibly TRBD1 (5 bases). Germline lookup yields CDR1 DFQATT and CDR2 SNEGSKA (reference sequence). V was trimmed by 5 bases and J by 0 bases, leaving 10 bases between them. The CDR3 is made up of 14 amino acids. The CDR3 bases are TGCAGTGCTCTCAGGGTAACGAACACCGGGGAGCTGTTTTTT. Its protein product is CSALRVTNTGELFF.

The V gene is TRBV7-9, the J gene TRBJ1-3; D unclear. The CDR3 runs 14 residues. Deletions cut 5 bases from V and 2 bases from J, with 10 bases between. The germline CDR1 and CDR2 sequences are SEHNR and FQNEAQ (reference sequence). CDR3 protein: CASSEQRAGNTIYF. CDR3 DNA sequence: TGTGCCAGCAGCGAACAGAGGGCTGGAAACACCATATATTTT.

This clonotype came up many times. The chain is built from TRBV5-1 and TRBJ2-2, with D maybe TRBD2 (5 bases). The germline V gene has CDR1 SGHRS and CDR2 YFSETQ. The CDR3 is 15 residues long. V lost 1 base and J lost 0, with 7 bases in between. The CDR3 nucleotides are TGCGCCAGCAGCTTGCGCGGGCCGAACACCGGGGAGCTGTTTTTT. Translation gives CASSLRGPNTGELFF.

As to this clonotype: Since a much larger clone is just one base distant, this may be a read error. The chain joins TRBV11-2 to TRBJ2-1, with 8 bases that match TRBD2. CDR1 is SGHAT and CDR2 is FQNNGV in the germline V gene. CDR3 size: 16 residues. The CDR3: CASSIDLASGHNEQFF. For the CDR3, the DNA is TGTGCCAGCAGCATAGATCTGGCTAGCGGGCATAATGAGCAGTTCTTC.

This clonotype appeared a few times. The CDR3 bases are TGTGCCATCAGTGAGTCGACGGTAGACAGGGCCCATGGCTACACCTTC. Residues: CAISESTVDRAHGYTF. The chain couples TRBV10-3 to TRBJ1-2, with 7 bases aligning to TRBD1. J lost 6 bases, V lost 0 bases, and 10 bases had no gene match. The CDR3 consists of 16 residues. Germline CDR1 ENHRY, CDR2 SYGVKD.

Ten or more counts support this clonotype. This chain links TRBV28 with TRBJ2-4; D might be TRBD2 (6 bases). Germline assignment: CDR1 MDHEN and CDR2 SYDVKM. Between the trimmed V and J ends, which lost 5 bases and 16 bases, there was a span of 15 bases. The CDR3 totals 11 residues. CDR3 nucleotides: TGTGCCAGCAGTCTGAGGGGACTGTACTACTTC. It specifies CASSLRGLYYF.

The rearrangement joins TRBV18 to TRBJ1-1; D is uncertain. The CDR3 runs 17 residues. V was pared by 6 bases and J by 1 base, with 21 bases between. Germline assignment: CDR1 KGHSH and CDR2 LQKENI. The CDR3 protein is CASSTSSVRLTNTEAFF. The DNA of the CDR3 is TGTGCCAGCTCTACATCCTCTGTCCGCCTGACGAACACTGAAGCTTTCTTT. The whole variable domain, remainder taken from reference TRBV18 and TRBJ1-1, is NAGVMQNPRHLVRRRGQEARLRCSPMKGHSHVYWYRQLPEEGLKFMVYLQKENIIDESGMPKERFSAEFPKEGPSILRIQQVVRGDSAAYFCASSTSSVRLTNTEAFFGQGTRLTVV.

This clonotype showed up many times. The rearrangement links TRBV12-3 or TRBV12-4 to TRBJ2-3; 12 bases match TRBD1. The length of the CDR3 is 15 residues. V lost 5 bases and J lost 4; bases outside the gene matches: 4. CDR3 residues: CASSPGTGGPDTQYF. CDR3 in DNA: TGTGCCAGCAGTCCCGGGACAGGGGGCCCAGATACGCAGTATTTT.

The chain recombines TRBV6-9 with TRBJ1-2; 7 bases map to TRBD1. This CDR3 has 13 amino acids. Per germline, CDR1 MNHGY and CDR2 SVAAGI. Germline trimming cut 2 bases from V and 7 bases from J; bases unmatched to any gene: 4. CDR3 region: CASSYTGEGGYTF. CDR3 coding DNA: TGTGCCAGCAGTTATACAGGGGAGGGTGGCTACACCTTC.

This clonotype showed up just once. This chain uses TRBV20-1 with TRBJ2-3, with 13 bases lining up with TRBD2. The end of the DNA is better explained by TRBJ2-5, so the J call may be wrong. The CDR3 is 14 amino acids. Germline CDR1 and CDR2: DFQATT and SNEGSKA (reference sequence). This CDR3 is CSARERLAGGTQYF. CDR3 DNA sequence: TGCAGTGCTAGAGAGAGACTAGCGGGGGGGACCCAGTACTTC.

This clonotype was seen at least ten times. At one of its ends the junction is not consistent with the germline gene, which may arise from a read error. The DNA of the CDR3 is TGTGCTAGCACCCTTGGGACAGGGGTTGAAAAACTGTTTTTT. It is translated as CASTLGTGVEKLFF. The chain links TRBV6-1 to TRBJ1-4; TRBD1 agrees at 10 bases. Germline-derived CDR1 and CDR2 are MNHNS and SASEGT. This CDR3 region has 14 residues.

A few counts support this clonotype. V and J are TRBV9 and TRBJ2-1; maybe TRBD2 (6 bases). The CDR3 covers 16 residues. V was trimmed by 4 bases and J by 3 bases, leaving 17 bases between them. CDR1 and CDR2 from the germline V gene are SGDLS and YYNGEE. The CDR3 sequence: CASSPRTSSVYNEQFF. CDR3 DNA: TGTGCCAGCAGCCCACGTACTAGCTCCGTCTACAATGAGCAGTTCTTC. The full variable domain, with the rest looked up from reference TRBV9 and TRBJ2-1, is DSGVTQTPKHLITATGQRVTLRCSPRSGDLSVYWYQQSLDQGLQFLIQYYNGEERAKGNILERFSAQQFPDLHSELNLSSLELGDSALYFCASSPRTSSVYNEQFFGPGTRLTVL.

This clonotype was seen a handful of times. This sequence joins TRBV9 and TRBJ1-1; D gene unclear. This CDR3 has 13 residues. The germline V and J ends were trimmed by 3 bases and 4 bases, with 10 bases remaining between them. Germline V gene lookup returns CDR1 SGDLS and CDR2 YYNGEE. CDR3 sequence reads: CASSALLATEAFF. CDR3 sequence (DNA): TGTGCCAGCAGCGCGTTACTTGCCACTGAAGCTTTCTTT.

This clonotype has at least ten counts. The chain links TRBV20-1 to TRBJ2-5, with 10 bases lining up with TRBD2. This CDR3 spans 16 amino acids. Germline trimming cut 0 bases from V and 4 bases from J; bases unmatched to any gene: 8. Germline CDR1 reads DFQATT; CDR2 reads SNEGSKA (reference sequence). CDR3 in DNA: TGCAGTGCTAGAGATTTCCAGCGGGAGGGCCGAGAGACCCAGTACTTC. As protein: CSARDFQREGRETQYF.

As for this clonotype: A single base separates this from a much larger clone, so it may be a read error. The chain joins TRBV27 to TRBJ2-5, with a tentative D call TRBD2 (6 bases). Trimming shortened V by 7 bases and J by 1 base, and 19 bases separated the two germline ends. This CDR3 is 16 amino acids long. Germline V CDR1 and CDR2: MNHEY, SMNVEV (reference sequence). The CDR3 spells CASNLGVAVSQETQYF. DNA of the CDR3: TGTGCCAGCAATTTGGGAGTAGCGGTATCCCAAGAGACCCAGTACTTC.

The chain couples TRBV20-1 to TRBJ2-7; D possibly corresponds to TRBD2 (5 bases). The CDR3 contains 14 residues. Trimming took 6 bases from V and 4 from J, leaving 19 bases between them. Germline CDR1 is DFQATT and CDR2 is SNEGSKA (reference sequence). As DNA, the CDR3 is TGCAGTGCCCCCGAGGGTTTAGGGTATTACGAGCAGTACTTC. It specifies CSAPEGLGYYEQYF.

The table lists this clonotype with a few counts. The gene calls are TRBV29-1 and TRBJ1-1; D remains unclear. The V gene lost 1 base and the J gene lost 2 bases, with 20 bases spanning the gap. CDR1 and CDR2 from the germline V gene are SQVTM and ANQGSEA. The CDR3 contains 17 residues. The CDR3 DNA reads as TGCAGCGTTGAAGGGCCCATTAGGCCCCCTTTCAACACTGAAGCTTTCTTT. Translating gives CSVEGPIRPPFNTEAFF.

J is TRBJ2-3 and V is TRBV12-3 or TRBV12-4, with D uncertain. This CDR3 contains 13 residues. V was cut by 7 bases and J by 2 bases, with 10 bases left in between. CDR3 in amino acids: CASNQDDTDTQYF. In DNA form, the CDR3 reads TGTGCCAGCAACCAGGATGACACAGATACGCAGTATTTT.

The chain recombines TRBV6-2 or TRBV6-3 with TRBJ2-1; unclear D gene. This CDR3 has 14 amino acids. With 5 bases removed from V and 0 bases from J, the gap between germline ends came to 8 bases. Germline assignment: CDR1 MNHEY and CDR2 SVGEGT. In DNA form, the CDR3 reads TGTGCCAGCAGTGCCGTTAACTCCTACAATGAGCAGTTCTTC. Residues: CASSAVNSYNEQFF.

Ten or more counts support this clonotype. The J gene is TRBJ2-7, the V gene TRBV28, with 13 bases that match TRBD2. The CDR3 has 19 residues. Germline assignment: CDR1 MDHEN and CDR2 SYDVKM. The trim removed 3 bases at V and 2 bases at J, leaving 13 bases unmatched. CDR3 amino acids: CASSFSPRTSGSLAYEQYF. DNA for the CDR3: TGTGCCAGCAGTTTCAGTCCCAGGACTAGCGGGAGCCTAGCCTACGAGCAGTACTTC.